This TCR beta chain was profiled in a study of naive and memory T cell subsets. The study's findings and limits: Over 85% of naive TCR sequences appeared only once, unlike memory subsets. Naive and memory subsets had different power law exponents for TCR abundance. Especially in CD8 cells, naive repertoires contained a few larger clonotypes, possibly CD45RA-re-expressing memory cells.

This clonotype was counted only a few times. Its specificity is unknown. The beta constant-region primer was an equimolar mix of two oligonucleotides covering TRBC1 and TRBC2. TCRdb re-derived calls from the UMI-ligation and nested PCR reads in MiXCR, one entry per CDR3 protein. The repertoire holds around 160,000 distinct CDR3 sequences, with about 18% as singletons. The CDR3 contains 15 residues. Germline CDR1 and CDR2: SQVTM and ANQGSEA. The junction had 11 bases not matched to a gene; V was cut back by 4 bases and J by 3 bases. The chain employs TRBV29-1 and TRBJ2-7; 8 bases agree with TRBD2. Sequenced material: naive CD4+ T cells from blood. This receptor was taken from a human donor in good health. DNA of the CDR3: TGCAGCGTTGGAAAGGAACTAGCGGTAAACTACGAGCAGTACTTC. It yields the protein CSVGKELAVNYEQYF.